The source of this TCR beta chain is a study of CD8+ T cells in alopecia areata. Overall study context: Administration of oral tofacitinib to treated patients was at 5 to 10 mg twice daily. The study gave tofacitinib for 6 to 18 months, then 6 months off drug. General observations from the study: Within the top 100, expanded CD8+ clones significantly decreased with tofacitinib, as did scalp clonality.

CDR3 length equals 18 residues. V shed 1 base and J 1 base; nucleotides not matched to a gene: 6. Germline loops: CDR1 MGHRA, CDR2 YSYEKL. The treatment is: oral pan-JAK inhibitor, 5-10 mg twice daily. The sequencing template was cDNA reverse transcribed from extracted RNA. Libraries were prepared by immunoSEQ multiplex PCR; TCRdb keeps only in-frame clonotypes and omits some of them. The sample contains fewer than 150,000 clones, around three fifths of which appear only once. A word on this clone: The target antigen is unknown.

Sequencing was performed on CD4+ T cells sorted from blood, taken at week 24, from a patient treated with tofacitinib. The chain couples TRBV4-1 to TRBJ2-5; 13 bases match TRBD2. The receptor's source is a human donor with alopecia areata. The DNA for the CDR3 is TGCGCCAGCAGCCAAGCGATCGGGACTAGCGGGGCCCAAGAGACCCAGTACTTC. Translating it yields CASSQAIGTSGAQETQYF.